The clone carrying this T cell receptor (delta chain) has just a few counts. The data stem from a study of human gamma delta and Vdelta1 T cells. TCRdb ran CATT on the PCR reads. The sample has about 4,000 delta-chain clones, 20% to 30% seen once. The CDR3 has 18 residues. V shed 5 bases and J shed 0 bases, with 22 bases lying between them. Germline CDR1 TSWWSYY, CDR2 QGS. The sequenced material came from naive CD27+ Vdelta1 gamma-delta T cells from blood. This chain joins TRDV1 and TRDJ1, with D perhaps matching TRDD2 or TRDD3 (5 bases each). The source is a human donor in good health. The CDR3 loop is CALGIGLRGELYTDKLIF. Here the CDR3 DNA reads TGTGCTCTTGGGATAGGCCTTCGGGGAGAGTTGTACACCGATAAACTCATCTTT.